This T cell receptor beta chain came from a study of T cell responses to AZD1222 COVID-19 vaccine. Study-wide context: Investigators merged groups given second doses at roughly 4 or roughly 12 weeks. Findings and caveats of the study: Receipt of two AZD1222 doses was followed by a rise in Spike-specific TCR breadth and depth. The study found vaccine-associated CD4 TCRs spanning spike, dominant at 160-218 and 743-854. Repertoires were obtained only post-peak T cell response.

V shed 4 bases and J shed 2 bases, with 15 bases lying between them. Germline V gene sequence: CDR1 SGHRS, CDR2 YFSETQ. The CDR3 runs 15 residues. A word on this clone: No antigen is known for it.

Repertoires were generated with immunoSEQ multiplex PCR, while TCRdb's copy carries only in-frame clones and drops some. The sample lists roughly 150,000 clones, around 93% occurring once. This sample comprised peripheral blood, obtained on day 0 of AZD1222 vaccination. The chain recombines TRBV5-1 with TRBJ1-1, with D unresolved. The TCR sequence derives from an adult in good health. CDR3 region: CASSPGMGPNTEAFF. CDR3 nucleotide sequence: TGCGCCAGCAGCCCCGGAATGGGTCCTAACACTGAAGCTTTCTTT.